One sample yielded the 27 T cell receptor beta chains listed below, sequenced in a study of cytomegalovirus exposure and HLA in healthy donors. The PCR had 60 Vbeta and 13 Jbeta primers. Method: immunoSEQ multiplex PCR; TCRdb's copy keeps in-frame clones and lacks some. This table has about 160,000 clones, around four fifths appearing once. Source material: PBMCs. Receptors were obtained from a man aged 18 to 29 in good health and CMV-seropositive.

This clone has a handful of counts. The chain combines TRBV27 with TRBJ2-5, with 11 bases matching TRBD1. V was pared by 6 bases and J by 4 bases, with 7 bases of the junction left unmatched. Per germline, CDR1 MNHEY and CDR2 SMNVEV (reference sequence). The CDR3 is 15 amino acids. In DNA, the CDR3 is TGTGCCAGCAGCAGGACAGGGGGCTATGGAGAGACCCAGTACTTC. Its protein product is CASSRTGGYGETQYF.

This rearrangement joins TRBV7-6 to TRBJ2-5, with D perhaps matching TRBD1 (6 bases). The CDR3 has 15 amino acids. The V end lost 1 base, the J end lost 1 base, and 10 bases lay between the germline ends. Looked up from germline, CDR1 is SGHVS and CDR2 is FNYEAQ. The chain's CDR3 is CASSLGAGAQETQYF. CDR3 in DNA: TGTGCCAGCAGCTTAGGGGCAGGGGCCCAAGAGACCCAGTACTTC.

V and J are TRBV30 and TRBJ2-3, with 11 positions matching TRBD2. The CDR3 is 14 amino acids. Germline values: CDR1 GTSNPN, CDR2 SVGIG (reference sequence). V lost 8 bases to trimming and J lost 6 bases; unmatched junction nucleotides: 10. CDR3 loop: CARNSGRARDTQYF. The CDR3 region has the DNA TGTGCCCGGAATAGCGGGAGGGCCAGGGATACGCAGTATTTT. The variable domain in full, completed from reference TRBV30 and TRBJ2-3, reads SQTIHQWPATLVQPVGSPLSLECTVEGTSNPNLYWYRQAAGRGLQLLFYSVGIGQISSEVPQNLSASRPQDRQFILSSKKLLLSDSGFYLCARNSGRARDTQYFGPGTRLTVL.

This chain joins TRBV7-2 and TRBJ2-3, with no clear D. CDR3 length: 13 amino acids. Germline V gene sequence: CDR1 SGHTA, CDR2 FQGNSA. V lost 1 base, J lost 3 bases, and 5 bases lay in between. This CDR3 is CASSLERTDTQYF. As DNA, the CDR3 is TGTGCCAGCAGCTTAGAACGGACAGATACGCAGTATTTT.

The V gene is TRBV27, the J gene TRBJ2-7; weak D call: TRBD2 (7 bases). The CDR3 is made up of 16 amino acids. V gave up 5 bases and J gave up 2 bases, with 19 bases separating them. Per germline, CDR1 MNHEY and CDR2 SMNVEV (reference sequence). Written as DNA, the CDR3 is TGTGCCAGCAGTGCCCCAGGGCGGGGGCGTCCCTACGAGCAGTACTTC. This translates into CASSAPGRGRPYEQYF.

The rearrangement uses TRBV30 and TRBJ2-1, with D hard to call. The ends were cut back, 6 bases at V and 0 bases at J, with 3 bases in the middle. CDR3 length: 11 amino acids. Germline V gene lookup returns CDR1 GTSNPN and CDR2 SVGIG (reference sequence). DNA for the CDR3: TGTGCCTGCCGCTCCTACAATGAGCAGTTCTTC. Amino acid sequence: CACRSYNEQFF. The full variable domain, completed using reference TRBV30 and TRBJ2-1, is SQTIHQWPATLVQPVGSPLSLECTVEGTSNPNLYWYRQAAGRGLQLLFYSVGIGQISSEVPQNLSASRPQDRQFILSSKKLLLSDSGFYLCACRSYNEQFFGPGTRLTVL.

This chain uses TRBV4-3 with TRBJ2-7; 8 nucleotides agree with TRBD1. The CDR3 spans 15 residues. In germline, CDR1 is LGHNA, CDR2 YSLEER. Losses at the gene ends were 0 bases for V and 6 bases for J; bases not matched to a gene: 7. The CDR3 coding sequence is TGCGCCAGCAGCCAAGATGACAGGGGTATCAGCGAGCAGTACTTC. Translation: CASSQDDRGISEQYF.

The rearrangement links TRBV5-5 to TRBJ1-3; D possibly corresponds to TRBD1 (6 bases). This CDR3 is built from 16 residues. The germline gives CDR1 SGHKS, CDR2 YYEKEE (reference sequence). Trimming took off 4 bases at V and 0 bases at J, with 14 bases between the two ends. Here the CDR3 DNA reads TGTGCCAGCAGCGACTACAGGGCCCGCTCTGGAAACACCATATATTTT. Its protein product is CASSDYRARSGNTIYF.

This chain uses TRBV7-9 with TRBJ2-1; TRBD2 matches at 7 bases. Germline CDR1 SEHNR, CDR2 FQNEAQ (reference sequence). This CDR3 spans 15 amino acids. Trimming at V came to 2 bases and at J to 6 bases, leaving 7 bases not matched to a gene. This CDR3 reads CASSLRLGGTNEQFF. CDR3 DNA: TGTGCCAGCAGCTTAAGGTTGGGGGGGACCAATGAGCAGTTCTTC.

The CDR3 nucleotides are TGCAGTGCACGACTAGTGAGCGAGCAGTACTTC. Its protein is CSARLVSEQYF. V gene TRBV20-1 combines with J gene TRBJ2-5; tentatively, D is TRBD2 (6 bases). The end of the DNA fits TRBJ2-7 better, so the J call may be wrong. The CDR3 contains 11 residues. Germline CDR1 is DFQATT and CDR2 is SNEGSKA (reference sequence).

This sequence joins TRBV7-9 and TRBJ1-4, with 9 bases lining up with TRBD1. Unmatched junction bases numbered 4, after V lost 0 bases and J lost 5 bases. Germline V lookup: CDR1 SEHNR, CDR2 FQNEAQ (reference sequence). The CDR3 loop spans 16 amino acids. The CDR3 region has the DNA TGTGCCAGCAGCTTAGCGCTTGGGACAGGGAATGAAAAACTGTTTTTT. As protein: CASSLALGTGNEKLFF.

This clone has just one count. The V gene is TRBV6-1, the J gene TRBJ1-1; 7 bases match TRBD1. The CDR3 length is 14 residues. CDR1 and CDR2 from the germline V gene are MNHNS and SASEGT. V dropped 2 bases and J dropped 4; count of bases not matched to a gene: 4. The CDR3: CASSEMNRGTEAFF. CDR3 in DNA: TGTGCCAGCAGTGAAATGAACAGGGGCACTGAAGCTTTCTTT.

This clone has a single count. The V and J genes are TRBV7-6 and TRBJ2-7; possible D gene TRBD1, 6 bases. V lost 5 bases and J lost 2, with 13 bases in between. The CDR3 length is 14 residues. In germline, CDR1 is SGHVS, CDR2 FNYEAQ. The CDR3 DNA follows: TGTGCCAGCAGCCCACAGGGTAGGGCCTACGAGCAGTACTTC. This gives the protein CASSPQGRAYEQYF.

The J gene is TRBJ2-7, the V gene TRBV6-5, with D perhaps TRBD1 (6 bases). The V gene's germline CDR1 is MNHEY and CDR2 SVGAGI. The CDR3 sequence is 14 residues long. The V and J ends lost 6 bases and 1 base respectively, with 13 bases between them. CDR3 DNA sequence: TGTGCCAGCAGACCTCACGACAGGTCCTACGAGCAGTACTTC. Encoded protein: CASRPHDRSYEQYF.

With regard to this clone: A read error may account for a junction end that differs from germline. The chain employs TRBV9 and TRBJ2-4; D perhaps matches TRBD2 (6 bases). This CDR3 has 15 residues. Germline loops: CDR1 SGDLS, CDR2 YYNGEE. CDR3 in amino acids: CANSVSEGPKNIQYF. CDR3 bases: TGTGCCAACAGCGTATCGGAGGGGCCCAAAAACATTCAGTACTTC.

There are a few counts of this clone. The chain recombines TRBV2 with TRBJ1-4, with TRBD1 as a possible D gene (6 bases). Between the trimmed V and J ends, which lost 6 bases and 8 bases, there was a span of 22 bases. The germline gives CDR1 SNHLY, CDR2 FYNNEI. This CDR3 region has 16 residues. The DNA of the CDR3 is TGTGCCAGCAGGTCCAACCTTCAGGGGAAGCTCGAAAAACTGTTTTTT. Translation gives CASRSNLQGKLEKLFF. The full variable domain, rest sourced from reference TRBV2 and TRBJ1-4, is EPEVTQTPSHQVTQMGQEVILRCVPISNHLYFYWYRQILGQKVEFLVSFYNNEISEKSEIFDDQFSVERPDGSNFTLKIRSTKLEDSAMYFCASRSNLQGKLEKLFFGSGTQLSVL.

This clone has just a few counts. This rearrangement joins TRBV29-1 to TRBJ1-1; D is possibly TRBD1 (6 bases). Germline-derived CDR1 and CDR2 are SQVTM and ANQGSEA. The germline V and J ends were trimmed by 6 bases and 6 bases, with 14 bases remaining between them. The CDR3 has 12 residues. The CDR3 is CSVGGSSAEAFF. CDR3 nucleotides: TGCAGCGTAGGGGGAAGTAGCGCTGAAGCTTTCTTT. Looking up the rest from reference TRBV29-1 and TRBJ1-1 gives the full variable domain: SAVISQKPSRDICQRGTSLTIQCQVDSQVTMMFWYRQQPGQSLTLIATANQGSEATYESGFVIDKFPISRPNLTFSTLTVSNMSPEDSSIYLCSVGGSSAEAFFGQGTRLTVV.

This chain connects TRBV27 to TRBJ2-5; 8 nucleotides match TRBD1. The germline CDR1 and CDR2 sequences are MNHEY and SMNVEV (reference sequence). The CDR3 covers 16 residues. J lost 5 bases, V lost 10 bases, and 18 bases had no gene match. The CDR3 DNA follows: TGTGCCACCACTTTGCGGGACAGGTCTAATCGGGAGACCCAGTACTTC. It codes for CATTLRDRSNRETQYF.

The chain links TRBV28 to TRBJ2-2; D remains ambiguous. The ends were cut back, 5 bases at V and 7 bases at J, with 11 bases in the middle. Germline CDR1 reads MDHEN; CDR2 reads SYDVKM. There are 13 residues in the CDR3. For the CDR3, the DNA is TGTGCCAGCAGTGTGATAGTTGACGGGGAGCTGTTTTTT. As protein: CASSVIVDGELFF.

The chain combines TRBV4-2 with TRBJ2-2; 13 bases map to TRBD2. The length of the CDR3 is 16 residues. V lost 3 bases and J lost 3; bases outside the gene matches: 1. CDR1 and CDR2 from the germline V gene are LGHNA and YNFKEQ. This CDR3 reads CASSQTSGRHTGELFF. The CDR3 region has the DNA TGTGCCAGCAGCCAGACTAGCGGGAGGCACACCGGGGAGCTGTTTTTT.

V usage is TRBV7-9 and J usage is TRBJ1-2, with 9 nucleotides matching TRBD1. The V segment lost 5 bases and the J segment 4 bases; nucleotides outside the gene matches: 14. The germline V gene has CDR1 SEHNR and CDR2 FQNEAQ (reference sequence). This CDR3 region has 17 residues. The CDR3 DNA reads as TGTGCCAGCAGCCCAACCTCCTTGGGGACAGGGTCCTATGGCTACACCTTC. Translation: CASSPTSLGTGSYGYTF.

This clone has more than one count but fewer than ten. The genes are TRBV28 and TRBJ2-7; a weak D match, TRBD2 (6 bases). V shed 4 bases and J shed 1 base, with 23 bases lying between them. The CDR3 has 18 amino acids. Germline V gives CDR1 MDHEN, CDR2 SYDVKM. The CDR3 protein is CASSSPRGWREGSYEQYF. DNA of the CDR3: TGTGCCAGCAGTTCACCTCGAGGTTGGCGGGAAGGGTCCTACGAGCAGTACTTC.

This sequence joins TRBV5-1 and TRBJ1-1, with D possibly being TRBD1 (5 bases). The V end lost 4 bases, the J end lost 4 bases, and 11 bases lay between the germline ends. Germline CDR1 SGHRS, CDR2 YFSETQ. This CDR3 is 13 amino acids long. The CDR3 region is CASSERTSTEAFF. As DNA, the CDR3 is TGCGCCAGCAGCGAACGGACAAGCACTGAAGCTTTCTTT.

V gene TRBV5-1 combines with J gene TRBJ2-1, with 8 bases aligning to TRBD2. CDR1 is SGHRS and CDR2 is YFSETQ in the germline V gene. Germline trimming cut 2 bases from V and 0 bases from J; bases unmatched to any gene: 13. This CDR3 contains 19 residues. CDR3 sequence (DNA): TGCGCCAGCAGCTTTGAGCCTAGCGGGCGCCAGAGCTCCTACAATGAGCAGTTCTTC. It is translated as CASSFEPSGRQSSYNEQFF.

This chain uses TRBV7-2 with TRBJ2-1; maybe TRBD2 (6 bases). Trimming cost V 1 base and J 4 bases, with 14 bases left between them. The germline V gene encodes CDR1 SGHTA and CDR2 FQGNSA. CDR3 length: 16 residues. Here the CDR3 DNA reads TGTGCCAGCAGCTTAGAGGAGGGCAGGGCGTACAATGAGCAGTTCTTC. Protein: CASSLEEGRAYNEQFF.

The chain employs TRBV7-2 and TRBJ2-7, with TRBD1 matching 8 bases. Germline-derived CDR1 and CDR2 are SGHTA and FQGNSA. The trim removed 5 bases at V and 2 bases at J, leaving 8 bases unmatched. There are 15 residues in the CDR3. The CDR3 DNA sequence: TGTGCCAGCAGCCCCCGGGGGACAGGACCCTACGAGCAGTACTTC. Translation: CASSPRGTGPYEQYF.

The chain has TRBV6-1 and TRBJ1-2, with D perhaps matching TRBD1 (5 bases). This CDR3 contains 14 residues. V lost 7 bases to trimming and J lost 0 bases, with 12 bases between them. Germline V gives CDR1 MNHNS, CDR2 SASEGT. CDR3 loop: CASNRDRANYGYTF. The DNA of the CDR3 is TGTGCCAGCAACCGAGACAGAGCTAACTATGGCTACACCTTC.